This T cell receptor (beta chain) was sequenced in a study of human T cells and chemical hapten exposure. Study overall: Diphenylcyclopropenone was administered weekly to the scalp of patients throughout the roughly 23-week study.

Noted time point: patch test 2, 6 weeks after DPC sensitization. The treatment: therapeutic diphenylcyclopropenone sensitization with weekly scalp DPC. V was clipped by 4 bases and J by 7 bases, with 19 bases between them. The germline V gene encodes CDR1 SEHNR and CDR2 FQNEAQ (reference sequence). This CDR3 has 16 residues. Individual cDNA molecules each carried unique molecular identifiers attached by the library. In TCRdb, the RACE reads were re-called with MiXCR into one record per CDR3 protein. The table records about 350,000 distinct CDR3 sequences, under 6.5% of them present only once. This clonotype has ten or more counts. The target antigen is unknown. Points from the study as a whole: Versus controls, significantly more large CDR3 similarity clusters arose from expanded TCRs. There was no change with DPC sensitization in TCRs above 1 in 1000 frequency.

V gene TRBV7-9 combines with J gene TRBJ1-4, with D unresolved. This receptor was obtained from a woman between 18 and 30 years old with alopecia areata. Some clones in this sample may be carry-over from other donors' samples. Sequences were derived from whole blood, sampled in connection with sensitization to the hapten diphenylcyclopropenone (DPC). The CDR3 region is CASSSGSDFFAEKLFF. Here the CDR3 DNA reads TGTGCCAGCAGCTCCGGATCGGACTTCTTCGCTGAAAAACTGTTTTTT.